This TCR beta chain was sequenced in a study of shared clonotypes between healthy human individuals. Genomic DNA of each subset was evenly split across several immunoSEQ plates. Profiling relied on immunoSEQ multiplex PCR, and the TCRdb table lists in-frame clones only, not all of them. The table shows over a million clones, with around 76% occurring only once. The CDR3 extends over 14 amino acids. The germline V gene has CDR1 MNHNS and CDR2 SASEGT. V gave up 0 bases and J gave up 6 bases, with 12 bases separating them. A few counts support this clone. Source material: memory CD4+ T cells sorted from blood. Documented subset: CD45RA-negative fraction. V usage is TRBV6-1 and J usage is TRBJ2-7, with D perhaps matching TRBD2 (6 bases). This receptor was identified in a man between 18 and 35 years old in good health. CDR3 nucleotide sequence: TGTGCCAGCAGTGAAGCGGCAGGGAGGACCGAGCAGTACTTC. Its protein is CASSEAAGRTEQYF.